This T cell receptor (beta chain) emerged from a study of early T cells in non-severe SARS-CoV-2 infection (dated by TCRdb to 2020 to 2022). About the full investigation: Because TCR sequencing was done on bulk RNA from unsorted whole blood, the alpha and beta chains could not be paired.

Overall study results and their limits: VDJdb matching was skewed toward anti-spike CD8 responses and likely underestimated virus-specific expansions, missing private and CD4 specificities.

Concerning this clonotype: Its antigen is not yet known. No much larger clone exists at a distance of one base, and base qualities are not known.

This was a case-control study nested in a cohort of healthcare workers in London, UK, who had nasopharyngeal swab PCR tests and blood samples taken every week. Healthcare workers were recruited between 23 and 31 March 2020, during the week of the UK lockdown, and were followed weekly for up to roughly 16 weeks. Germline trimming amounts to 5 bases on V and 1 base on J, with 6 as the count of junction bases outside the gene matches. The CDR3, from cysteine to phenylalanine, totals 16 residues. The entry retains the CDR3 DNA only, 48 bases that are in frame from base 1. The library was obtained by 5' RACE. The instrument given in TCRdb is NextSeq 500. The TCR library protocol attached unique molecular identifiers to individual cDNA molecules to correct for sequencing error and PCR bias. Both TCR alpha and beta chains were sequenced, and tight co-correlation was observed between alpha and beta sequence abundances in each sample. The source study handled its data this way. V gene, J gene and CDR3 annotation of TCR sequences was performed with Decombinator V4. TCRs were defined as expanded if a significant change between any two time points was detected under a Poisson model with p below 0.0001. Abundances of TCRs were expressed as counts per million after normalisation to the total number of TCRs sequenced in each sample. MAIT TCRs were defined by TRAV1-2 paired with TRAJ12, TRAJ20 or TRAJ33, and iNKT TCRs by TRAV10 paired with TRAJ18. VDJdb, accessed on 1 November 2021, was searched for TCRs annotated for CMV, EBV and SARS-CoV-2, and TCRs annotated for more than one antigen were excluded. TCRdb reworked the public reads: Q25 trimming with fastp, MiXCR clone assembly, productive beta chains retained. Rows with a matching CDR3 protein are joined into one entry that keeps the most common DNA and genes. Here the V and J calls rest on TCRdb's processing, not on the authors' analysis. The sample records 84,000 or so distinct CDR3 sequences, around 10% of which are singletons. The ten largest clones add up to less than 3% of the sample.

The sequence was collected from an adult who was a healthcare worker with PCR-confirmed SARS-CoV-2 infection or an uninfected control (not recorded which). The sequencing input was whole blood. The chain is made from TRBV12-3 or TRBV12-4 and TRBJ2-2, with 8 bases aligning to TRBD1. At the DNA level, the sequence is TGTGCCAGCAGTGACCGGGACAGGAGGAACACCGGGGAGCTGTTTTTT. Its protein reads: CASSDRDRRNTGELFF.